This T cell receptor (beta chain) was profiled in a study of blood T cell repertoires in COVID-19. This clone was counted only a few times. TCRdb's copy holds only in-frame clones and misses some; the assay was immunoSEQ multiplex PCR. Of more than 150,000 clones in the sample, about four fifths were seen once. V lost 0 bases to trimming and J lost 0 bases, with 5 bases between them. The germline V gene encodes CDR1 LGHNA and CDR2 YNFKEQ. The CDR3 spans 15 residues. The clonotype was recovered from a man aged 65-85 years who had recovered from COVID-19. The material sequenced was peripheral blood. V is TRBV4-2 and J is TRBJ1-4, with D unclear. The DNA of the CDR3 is TGTGCCAGCAGCCAAGAGGCGGCAACTAATGAAAAACTGTTTTTT. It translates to CASSQEAATNEKLFF.